This T cell receptor (beta chain) derives from a study of PD-L1 blockade in urothelial cancer (dated by TCRdb to about 2017). Notes on the research overall: Every patient began therapy in the mid-2010s and was given atezolizumab 1,200 mg intravenously every 3 weeks. Durable clinical benefit meant progression-free survival longer than 6 months, and TCR features were also tested against progression-free and overall survival. Blood samples were analyzed at 3 weeks after treatment start (second dose) and at 6 weeks after treatment start. Somatic, immune and clinical correlates of response to PD-L1 blockade with atezolizumab in urothelial cancer were the focus of an exploratory multi-omic analysis. About 90% of the 29 patients were males with bladder-origin urothelial cancer, and 18 of 29 reported a prior smoking history. Twenty-nine patients had pretreatment blood TCR-seq, around 25 had at least one posttreatment blood collection, and around 25 had tumor TCR-seq. Durable clinical benefit was achieved by nine patients and was not achieved by 20 patients. Whole exome sequencing and RNA sequencing of pretreatment tumors were performed alongside TCR sequencing in the same patients. Pretreatment tumor samples, along with matched peripheral blood collected serially before and after atezolizumab treatment, underwent TCR sequencing. Patients had an ECOG performance status of 0 or 1 and had received between 0 and 3 prior chemotherapy regimens. Blood samples yielded a median of around 150,000 T cells and some 80,000 unique TCRs, with median clonality around 0.084. Overall results and qualifications from the work: Improved progression-free and overall survival was found to be associated with pretreatment peripheral blood TCR clonality below the median. Small sample size (n ≈ 29) and many exploratory analyses mean the results are intended to be hypothesis-generating. Among patients with durable benefit, tumor-associated TCR clones showed greater expansion in peripheral blood 3 weeks after treatment started (n ≈ 24, p = 0.022).

The time point label, read with the paper, signifies: pretreatment peripheral blood. A total of 25 to 30 patients with locally advanced or metastatic urothelial carcinoma, treated at Memorial Sloan Kettering on a trial protocol, made up the cohort. Peripheral blood mononuclear cells were collected from each patient pretreatment and during treatment, giving between 1 and 8 total time points per patient. The Qiagen DNeasy Blood extraction kit was used to purify genomic DNA from total PBMCs and from tumor samples. PBMCs were collected pretreatment and during treatment and were isolated and stored as previously described. A note on this clone: The antigen this receptor binds is unknown. Base qualities are not at hand, and no much larger clone is one base apart.

Synthetic TCR analog templates were spiked into each PCR to estimate absolute template abundance from read counts. The immunoSEQ assay was used to amplify TCRbeta CDR3 regions from genomic DNA with bias-controlled V and J gene primers. Sequencing of rearranged TCRbeta segments was performed at approximately 20X coverage. Under the source paper's analysis protocol: Sequencing errors were corrected by clustering, and CDR3s were annotated against IMGT so that V, D and J genes could be assigned. Only productive TCRbeta rearrangements were used in downstream analyses, excluding out-of-frame or stop-codon sequences. Clonality was computed as one minus Shannon entropy normalized by the log of the number of unique productive sequences. Clones differing between time points or between blood and tumor were identified by Fisher's exact test with Benjamini-Hochberg correction at adjusted p below 0.01. TCRdb took over this immuneACCESS table, retaining in-frame rearrangements with V and J assigned. Such tables are incomplete; in checked studies, under half of the missing clones stem from an unresolved V gene, and the remainder is unexplained. V and J calls and clone size are given by that table; D and trimming were obtained from the DNA. This sample lists around 92,000 clones; approximately 88% were detected once. The ten largest clonotypes hold 0.97% of the sample.

V trim: 7 bases; J trim: 3 bases; unmatched bases: 12. The germline V gene provides CDR1 SNHLY and CDR2 FYNNEI. The CDR3 sequence holds 16 residues, the cysteine and phenylalanine included. Of all the DNA, just the CDR3 is kept, 48 bases in frame from base 1. This clonotype was sampled from a woman over 75 with urothelial cancer. The rearranged chain carries TRBV2 and TRBJ2-7; 10 central bases correspond to TRBD2. Sequenced here: PBMCs, sampled around atezolizumab (anti-PD-L1) treatment. The DNA reads TGTGCCAGCAAGAGGAGTGGGGCTAGCGGGAGCTACGAGCAGTACTTC. Translated, it gives CASKRSGASGSYEQYF.